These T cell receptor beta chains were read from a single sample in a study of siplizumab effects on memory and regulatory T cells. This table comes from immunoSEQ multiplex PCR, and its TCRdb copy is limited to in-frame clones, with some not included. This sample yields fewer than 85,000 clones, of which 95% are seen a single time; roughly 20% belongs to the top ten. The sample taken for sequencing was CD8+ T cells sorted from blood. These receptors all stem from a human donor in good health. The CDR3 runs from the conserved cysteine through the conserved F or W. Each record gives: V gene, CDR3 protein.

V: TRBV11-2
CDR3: CASSFSTGTDNEQFF

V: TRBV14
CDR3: CASSWTGGYEQYF

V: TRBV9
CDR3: CASSVDPLVEGGTDTQYF

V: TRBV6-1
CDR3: CASSEEKTSGRSDYEQYF

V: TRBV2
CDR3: CASIGLSFYEQYF

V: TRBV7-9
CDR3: CASSFGVSPNTGELFF

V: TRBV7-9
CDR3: CASSADPREQFF

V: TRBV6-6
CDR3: CASSARGEVETQYF

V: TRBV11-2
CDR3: CASSLEQGSEQYF

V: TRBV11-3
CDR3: CASSLGQGREQYF

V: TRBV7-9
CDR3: CASSLVGLAGELFF

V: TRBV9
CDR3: CASSVVQKSNEQFF

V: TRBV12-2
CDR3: CASRSVTRTGDLSYEQYF

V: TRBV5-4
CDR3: CASSAGHYTEAFF

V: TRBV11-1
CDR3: CASSDREKDYTDTQYF

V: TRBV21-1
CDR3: CASSSAGQGNTGELFF

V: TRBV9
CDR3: CASSVGASLSSGNTIYF

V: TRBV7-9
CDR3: CASSPRDKYYEQYF

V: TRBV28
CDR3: CASNWNYEQYF

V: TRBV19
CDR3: CASSAGQGAFEQYF

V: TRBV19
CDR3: CASSIYEGTGIYNEQFF

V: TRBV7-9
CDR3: CASSLILVKPEKETQYF

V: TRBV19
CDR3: CASSIGQGAANYGYTF

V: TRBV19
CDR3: CASSTNNEQFF

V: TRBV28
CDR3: CASSLLQERLAGGTYEQYF

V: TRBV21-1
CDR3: CASSKYGTGGSSRLHEQYF

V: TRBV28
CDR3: CASSLDTTEAFF

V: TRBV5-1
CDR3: CASSLLSEEGDTQYF

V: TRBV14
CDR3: CASSHPYKTQYF

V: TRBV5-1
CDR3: CASSLYRGGNTEAFF

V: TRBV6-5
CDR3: CASSYGTGGTEAFF

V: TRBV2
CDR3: CASSEAGYYEQYF

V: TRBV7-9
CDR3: CASSSRGENTGELFF

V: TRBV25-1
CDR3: CASSWWQGKGYEQYF

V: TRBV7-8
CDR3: CASSFKPRTGGLTDTQYF

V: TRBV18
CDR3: CASSPETRVYEQYF

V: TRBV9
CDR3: CASSVEGLASADTQYF

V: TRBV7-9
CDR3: CASSPQTGEETQYF

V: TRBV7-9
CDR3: CASSYISGNTIYF

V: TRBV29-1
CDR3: CSVTGTSGRSQETQYF

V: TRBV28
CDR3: CASSLSLVDRQETQYF

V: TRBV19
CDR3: CASSLVALTEAFF

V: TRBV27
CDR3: CASSLAGWGGHTDTQYF

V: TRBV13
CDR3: CASSSTARGPNYGYTF

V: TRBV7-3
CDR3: CASSLGQAGELFF

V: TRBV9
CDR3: CASSVVDGELFF

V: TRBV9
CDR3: CASSPWTESYEQYF